Listed here are 32 T cell receptor beta chains from one sample, sequenced in a study of T cell responses to AZD1222 COVID-19 vaccine. TCRdb's table, derived via immunoSEQ multiplex PCR, lists solely in-frame clones and lacks some. This table holds tens of thousands of clones, roughly 87% found once. The sequenced sample was peripheral blood, obtained on day 0 of AZD1222 vaccination. These TCRs come from an adult in good health.

This clone was counted only a few times. The chain is built from TRBV12-3 or TRBV12-4 and TRBJ2-1, with D maybe TRBD1 (6 bases). CDR3 length: 12 amino acids. V lost 7 bases to trimming and J lost 9 bases, with 13 bases between them. CDR3 bases: TGTGCCAGCACCCCGACAGGTTTTGAGCAGTTCTTC. Residues: CASTPTGFEQFF.

The V call is TRBV28, the J call TRBJ2-7, with 8 bases identical to TRBD2. From germline, CDR1 is MDHEN and CDR2 SYDVKM. With 3 bases clipped from V and 0 bases from J, the junction kept 7 bases outside the gene matches. The CDR3 is 16 residues long. The CDR3 coding sequence is TGTGCCAGCAGTTTCTCGCTAGCGGGCCTCTCCTACGAGCAGTACTTC. This sequence encodes CASSFSLAGLSYEQYF. Combining the CDR3 with reference TRBV28 and TRBJ2-7 gives the whole variable domain DVKVTQSSRYLVKRTGEKVFLECVQDMDHENMFWYRQDPGLGLRLIYFSYDVKMKEKGDIPEGYSVSREKKERFSLILESASTNQTSMYLCASSFSLAGLSYEQYFGPGTRLTVT.

J is TRBJ1-1 and V is TRBV7-6, with TRBD1 as a possible D gene (6 bases). The V gene's germline CDR1 is SGHVS and CDR2 FNYEAQ. With 2 bases removed from V and 6 bases from J, the gap between germline ends came to 13 bases. The CDR3 is 14 amino acids. The CDR3 DNA reads as TGTGCCAGCAGCTTATCTCCAGGGGTGGCTGAAGCTTTCTTT. Amino acids: CASSLSPGVAEAFF. The full variable domain, completed using reference TRBV7-6 and TRBJ1-1, is GAGVSQSPRYKVTKRGQDVALRCDPISGHVSLYWYRQALGQGPEFLTYFNYEAQQDKSGLPNDRFSAERPEGSISTLTIQRTEQRDSAMYRCASSLSPGVAEAFFGQGTRLTVV.

The chain is built from TRBV15 and TRBJ1-4, with unresolved D. This CDR3 comprises 13 residues. The V and J ends lost 0 bases and 10 bases respectively, with 9 bases between them. Germline V gene data show CDR1 as LNHNV and CDR2 as YYDKDF (reference sequence). As DNA, the CDR3 is TGTGCCACCAGCAGAGATGTGGAGGCAAAACTGTTTTTT. This encodes CATSRDVEAKLFF.

This rearrangement joins TRBV27 to TRBJ1-2; D call uncertain. Trimming shortened V by 0 bases and J by 4 bases, and 6 bases separated the two germline ends. The CDR3 is 13 amino acids. Germline V gene sequence: CDR1 MNHEY, CDR2 SMNVEV (reference sequence). DNA for the CDR3: TGTGCCAGCAGTTTATCGCAGAGCTATGGCTACACCTTC. Translated, it gives CASSLSQSYGYTF.

CDR3 bases: TGTGCCAGTATTAACCAGGGGGACACCGGGGAGCTGTTTTTT. Its protein product is CASINQGDTGELFF. V gene TRBV19 combines with J gene TRBJ2-2; 7 nucleotides match TRBD1. The CDR3 contains 14 residues. The J segment lost 3 bases and the V segment lost 7 bases, leaving 5 bases of the junction unmatched. CDR1 and CDR2 (germline): LNHDA, SQIVND (reference sequence).

The chain links TRBV29-1 to TRBJ2-5; TRBD1 aligns across 7 bases. Germline V gives CDR1 SQVTM, CDR2 ANQGSEA. After removal of 5 bases from V and 9 bases from J, the junction contained 9 bases not matched to a gene. The CDR3 has 12 amino acids. CDR3 protein: CSVYQPQGAQYF. CDR3 DNA: TGCAGCGTTTATCAGCCTCAGGGGGCCCAGTACTTC.

CDR3 protein: CASSPGNYFGTVYNEQFF. CDR3 DNA sequence: TGTGCCAGCAGCCCGGGGAATTATTTTGGGACAGTCTACAATGAGCAGTTCTTC. The chain combines TRBV27 with TRBJ2-1; 7 nucleotides agree with TRBD1. The V gene's germline CDR1 is MNHEY and CDR2 SMNVEV (reference sequence). The CDR3 loop spans 18 amino acids. With 6 bases clipped from V and 3 bases from J, the junction kept 17 bases outside the gene matches.

V is TRBV27 and J is TRBJ2-7; 8 nucleotides match TRBD1. Germline CDR1 MNHEY, CDR2 SMNVEV (reference sequence). The CDR3 extends over 13 amino acids. V was clipped by 4 bases and J by 4 bases; unmatched bases: 3. The CDR3 sequence is CASSSNRGYEQYF. The CDR3 DNA is TGTGCCAGCAGTTCCAACAGGGGGTACGAGCAGTACTTC.

V and J are TRBV7-2 and TRBJ2-1; D might be TRBD2 (7 bases). The germline CDR1 and CDR2 sequences are SGHTA and FQGNSA. V gave up 5 bases and J gave up 6 bases, with 17 bases separating them. The CDR3 is made up of 15 amino acids. DNA for the CDR3: TGTGCCAGCAGCATAGGGGGGGGATCGGGCAATGAGCAGTTCTTC. It translates to CASSIGGGSGNEQFF.

This rearrangement joins TRBV7-9 to TRBJ2-5; D might be TRBD1 or TRBD2, each matching 5 bases. V was shortened by 5 bases and J by 4 bases, with 14 bases between the two germline ends. CDR1 and CDR2 from the germline V gene are SEHNR and FQNEAQ (reference sequence). The CDR3 runs 14 residues. The CDR3 region has the DNA TGTGCCAGCAGCCACGAACTAGGGGCAGAGACCCAGTACTTC. Amino acids: CASSHELGAETQYF.

Worth noting for this clone: This CDR3 is also generated by other DNA sequences in the sample. The rearrangement links TRBV18 to TRBJ2-2; D gene unclear. This CDR3 has 14 residues. V lost 0 bases and J 1 base, leaving 3 bases between the germline ends. Germline-derived CDR1 and CDR2 are KGHSH and LQKENI. CDR3 DNA sequence: TGTGCCAGCTCACCACCGGGGAACACCGGGGAGCTGTTTTTT. It specifies CASSPPGNTGELFF.

This clone appeared a single time. The chain combines TRBV29-1 with TRBJ2-5; D remains unclear. The V end was cut by 5 bases, the J end by 4 bases, with 17 bases between. CDR3 length: 14 residues. Germline CDR1 SQVTM, CDR2 ANQGSEA. The CDR3 is CSVSDWGDPETQYF. The CDR3 DNA reads TGCAGCGTTTCCGACTGGGGTGATCCAGAGACCCAGTACTTC.

The V gene is TRBV27, the J gene TRBJ2-6; maybe TRBD1 (6 bases). V gave up 4 bases and J gave up 3 bases, with 13 bases separating them. CDR1 MNHEY and CDR2 SMNVEV come from the germline V gene (reference sequence). The CDR3 totals 16 residues. The CDR3 DNA follows: TGTGCCAGCAGTTATATTCAGGGGATTGGGGCCAACGTCCTGACTTTC. Residues: CASSYIQGIGANVLTF.

V gene TRBV18 combines with J gene TRBJ1-2; D remains unclear. Germline assignment: CDR1 KGHSH and CDR2 LQKENI. The V end was cut by 3 bases, the J end by 7 bases, with 15 bases between. The CDR3 is 14 amino acids. The CDR3 DNA reads TGTGCCAGCTCACCCAACCTGGAGCAAGGTGGCTACACCTTC. Translating gives CASSPNLEQGGYTF. Full variable domain (missing parts from reference TRBV18 and TRBJ1-2): NAGVMQNPRHLVRRRGQEARLRCSPMKGHSHVYWYRQLPEEGLKFMVYLQKENIIDESGMPKERFSAEFPKEGPSILRIQQVVRGDSAAYFCASSPNLEQGGYTFGSGTRLTVV.

The CDR3 nucleotides are TGTGCCAGCAGCCCACCCGGCGGGACAGTTGAAGCTTTCTTT. Its protein is CASSPPGGTVEAFF. The V and J genes are TRBV7-2 and TRBJ1-1; 7 bases line up with TRBD1. V was clipped by 5 bases and J by 7 bases; unmatched bases: 10. The length of the CDR3 is 14 residues. Germline V CDR1 and CDR2: SGHTA, FQGNSA. The entire variable domain, with the rest obtained from reference TRBV7-2 and TRBJ1-1, is as follows: GAGVSQSPSNKVTEKGKDVELRCDPISGHTALYWYRQSLGQGLEFLIYFQGNSAPDKSGLPSDRFSAERTGGSVSTLTIQRTQQEDSAVYLCASSPPGGTVEAFFGQGTRLTVV.

The chain uses TRBV12-3 or TRBV12-4 and TRBJ2-3; D remains unclear. The CDR3 runs to 12 residues. V was pared by 3 bases and J by 1 base, with 2 bases between. The CDR3 coding sequence is TGTGCCAGCAGTTTCGGCACAGATACGCAGTATTTT. This gives the protein CASSFGTDTQYF.

CDR3 nucleotides: TGTGCCTGGACCAACTTATCGGGACTAGCGTACAATGAGCAGTTCTTC. Protein sequence: CAWTNLSGLAYNEQFF. V and J are TRBV30 and TRBJ2-1; 10 bases are a match to TRBD2. V lost 4 bases to trimming and J lost 4 bases; unmatched junction nucleotides: 10. Germline CDR1 is GTSNPN and CDR2 is SVGIG (reference sequence). The CDR3 has 16 residues.

This chain connects TRBV10-1 to TRBJ1-2, with D perhaps TRBD1 (5 bases). V lost 0 bases and J lost 11, with 19 bases in between. Germline lookup yields CDR1 WNHNN and CDR2 SYGVQD (reference sequence). The CDR3 is 15 residues long. The CDR3 coding sequence is TGCGCCAGCAGTGAGTCAAGGGGCGTCCCCGAGAGGTACACCTTC. Translation: CASSESRGVPERYTF.

This sequence joins TRBV28 and TRBJ2-3, with D perhaps being TRBD1 or TRBD2 (5 bases each). The germline CDR1 and CDR2 sequences are MDHEN and SYDVKM. The CDR3 spans 15 residues. V dropped 5 bases and J dropped 2 bases, with 14 bases sitting between them. DNA for the CDR3: TGTGCCAGCAGTCCGGGACCGATAACCACAGATACGCAGTATTTT. Residues: CASSPGPITTDTQYF. Full variable domain (remainder filled in from reference TRBV28 and TRBJ2-3): DVKVTQSSRYLVKRTGEKVFLECVQDMDHENMFWYRQDPGLGLRLIYFSYDVKMKEKGDIPEGYSVSREKKERFSLILESASTNQTSMYLCASSPGPITTDTQYFGPGTRLTVL.

The chain recombines TRBV19 with TRBJ1-2; 10 positions match TRBD1. The CDR3 loop spans 14 amino acids. CDR1 is LNHDA, CDR2 SQIVND, per germline (reference sequence). V gave up 5 bases and J gave up 6 bases; unmatched junction bases: 6. CDR3 sequence reads: CASSSGGQGDGYTF. The CDR3 DNA follows: TGTGCCAGTAGTTCAGGCGGACAGGGGGATGGCTACACCTTC.

The gene calls are TRBV7-2 and TRBJ1-2; TRBD1 agrees at 10 bases. This CDR3 region has 16 residues. CDR1 is SGHTA, CDR2 FQGNSA, per germline. V shed 5 bases, J shed 4 bases, and the junction held 10 bases outside the gene matches. Here the CDR3 DNA reads TGTGCCAGCAGCCTATTTACCGGGACAGGGGTCTATGGCTACACCTTC. As protein: CASSLFTGTGVYGYTF.

This clone was observed a single time. V gene TRBV27 combines with J gene TRBJ2-1; 12 nucleotides align to TRBD2. The CDR3 length is 15 residues. The V gene's germline CDR1 is MNHEY and CDR2 SMNVEV (reference sequence). The V segment lost 2 bases and the J segment 10 bases; nucleotides outside the gene matches: 6. The CDR3 loop is CASSLLAGGPWEQFF. CDR3 DNA: TGTGCCAGCAGTTTACTAGCGGGAGGGCCCTGGGAGCAGTTCTTC.

V usage is TRBV28 and J usage is TRBJ2-2; the match to TRBD2 covers 13 bases. Germline lookup yields CDR1 MDHEN and CDR2 SYDVKM. CDR3 size: 20 residues. The V and J ends lost 5 bases and 6 bases, in that order; junction bases with no gene match: 18. This chain's CDR3 is CASSDPRGSTSGRAAGELFF. CDR3 in DNA: TGTGCCAGCAGTGATCCACGAGGGTCAACTAGCGGGAGGGCGGCCGGGGAGCTGTTTTTT.

This chain joins TRBV5-6 and TRBJ2-7; D unclear. The CDR3 runs to 12 residues. Germline lookup yields CDR1 SGHDT and CDR2 YYEEEE. Trimming left V 0 bases short and J 7 bases short, with 8 bases between. CDR3 sequence (DNA): TGTGCCAGCAGCTTGGGAGGCGAAGAGCAGTACTTC. Protein sequence: CASSLGGEEQYF.

This chain connects TRBV5-1 to TRBJ1-2; D might be TRBD1 (6 bases). Trimming shortened V by 4 bases and J by 3 bases, and 19 bases separated the two germline ends. This CDR3 spans 16 amino acids. Germline loops: CDR1 SGHRS, CDR2 YFSETQ. CDR3 bases: TGCGCCAGCAGCCTTACCGGGACAACGGGGGACTATGGCTACACCTTC. This gives the protein CASSLTGTTGDYGYTF.

The J gene is TRBJ1-2, the V gene TRBV29-1; TRBD1 aligns across 7 bases. Germline V gene data show CDR1 as SQVTM and CDR2 as ANQGSEA. The CDR3 has 11 amino acids. Losses at the gene ends were 5 bases for V and 10 bases for J; bases not matched to a gene: 7. The CDR3, as DNA: TGCAGCGTTTTGGCAGGGGGTGTCTACACCTTC. Amino acid sequence: CSVLAGGVYTF. Together with reference TRBV29-1 and TRBJ1-2, the CDR3 gives the full variable domain: SAVISQKPSRDICQRGTSLTIQCQVDSQVTMMFWYRQQPGQSLTLIATANQGSEATYESGFVIDKFPISRPNLTFSTLTVSNMSPEDSSIYLCSVLAGGVYTFGSGTRLTVV.

This clone has just one count. V is TRBV28 and J is TRBJ2-2; 12 bases line up with TRBD2. The CDR3 is 15 amino acids. Germline V gene data show CDR1 as MDHEN and CDR2 as SYDVKM. Trimming cost V 5 bases and J 10 bases; bases outside gene matches: 8. CDR3 nucleotide sequence: TGTGCCAGCAGTCCGCAGACTAGCGGGAGCGCGGAGCTGTTTTTT. Amino acid sequence: CASSPQTSGSAELFF.

The rearrangement links TRBV4-1 to TRBJ2-2, with D possibly matching TRBD2 (5 bases). There are 12 residues in the CDR3. The germline V gene has CDR1 MGHRA and CDR2 YSYEKL. Trimming pared 5 bases from V and 6 bases from J, leaving 7 bases between. The DNA for the CDR3 is TGCGCCAGCAGCTCTAGCTCCGGGGAGCTGTTTTTT. Residues: CASSSSSGELFF.

The chain joins TRBV7-8 to TRBJ1-2; D is perhaps TRBD1 (5 bases). CDR1 is SGHVS, CDR2 FQNEAQ, per germline. With 2 bases removed from V and 3 bases from J, the gap between germline ends came to 13 bases. This CDR3 is built from 15 residues. Written as DNA, the CDR3 is TGTGCCAGCAGCTTACGTCAAGGGGAATACTATGGCTACACCTTC. It specifies CASSLRQGEYYGYTF.

This chain links TRBV7-6 with TRBJ2-7, with 7 bases matching TRBD1. CDR3 length equals 15 residues. V dropped 5 bases and J dropped 3; count of bases not matched to a gene: 10. From germline, CDR1 is SGHVS and CDR2 FNYEAQ. The CDR3 nucleotides are TGTGCCAGCAGCCCCTCCGCAGCAGGGGGCTACGAGCAGTACTTC. As protein: CASSPSAAGGYEQYF.

The V gene is TRBV3-1 (or the pseudogene TRBV3-2), the J gene TRBJ1-1; D remains ambiguous. Germline CDR1 reads LGHDT; CDR2 reads YNNKEL (reference sequence). The V end lost 1 base, the J end lost 2 bases, and 17 bases lay between the germline ends. This CDR3 has 17 residues. The CDR3 DNA reads as TGTGCCAGCAGCCAAGTGGGAGGCCCAAGACATAACACTGAAGCTTTCTTT. Its translation is CASSQVGGPRHNTEAFF.